The entry below gives a single TCR beta chain sequence along with its context. This clonotype was observed a few times. It lacks a known antigen. No much larger clone exists at a distance of one base, and base qualities are not known. This sample is drawn from a study of T-cell reconstitution after alpha-beta-depleted transplantation in children (TCRdb year 2016). At the level of the whole study: Using TCR repertoire profiling, the study quantitatively followed how T-cell immune reconstitution unfolded in children after TCRalphabeta/CD19-depleted allogeneic hematopoietic cell transplantation.

V and J are truncated by 3 bases and 13 bases respectively, leaving an intervening sequence of 16 bases. From the cysteine through the phenylalanine, the CDR3 covers 14 amino acids. Only the CDR3 region is kept as DNA, spanning 42 bases read in frame from base 1. In the germline V gene, CDR1 corresponds to MNHEY and CDR2 to SVGAGI. The library relied on PCR. These reads were obtained on an Illumina HiSeq 2500. To normalize quantification of the TCRbeta repertoire, the TCR libraries were built with molecular barcoding that relied on unique molecular identifiers. In TCRdb, the public reads were trimmed at Q25 with fastp and aligned with MiXCR, with productive beta chains retained. Entries that share a CDR3 protein sequence are merged under the most common genes and DNA. The sample table lists roughly 350,000 distinct CDR3 sequences, about 9.4% of them with a count of one. The ten largest make up around 2.4% of the sample.

Sequencing was performed on PBMCs from the stem cell graft donor, taken from the stem cell graft. This receptor was obtained from a human donor who donated a stem cell graft to a child with acute lymphoblastic leukemia. This chain is built from TRBV6-5 and TRBJ1-6, with no confident D gene call. The DNA sequence reads TGTGCCAGCAGTTATAGACTGACCCGGGATCCCCTCCACTTT. This yields the protein CASSYRLTRDPLHF.